This is a list of T cell receptor beta chains from one sample in a study of T-cell memory formation after mild COVID-19. TCRdb fed the 5' RACE reads into MiXCR, producing one record per CDR3 protein. The table lists about 110,000 distinct CDR3 sequences, around 12% of them singletons. The sequencing input was PBMCs or a T cell subset sorted from them (not recorded which). These receptors originate from an adult woman who had mild COVID-19 (a few samples of this study predate the infection). Cell type and time point are not known. Each CDR3 is given with its conserved first and last residue. D genes are given only for firm matches. Clone sizes are given selectively: once, few, many, or a class where the clone is expanded.

clone_size: few
v_call: TRBV4-1
j_call: TRBJ1-5
d_call: -
cdr3_nt: TGCGCCAGCAGCCAAGATTTAGGGGTTCAGCCCCAGCATTTT
cdr3_aa: CASSQDLGVQPQHF

clone_size: few
v_call: TRBV28
j_call: TRBJ2-1
d_call: -
cdr3_nt: TGTGCCAGCAGTGCCGTTGGAGTCTCCTACAATGAGCAGTTCTTC
cdr3_aa: CASSAVGVSYNEQFF

clone_size: -
v_call: TRBV10-3
j_call: TRBJ2-7
d_call: TRBD1
cdr3_nt: TGTGCCATCAAAAGGGACAGGGATAGGGAAGGCGAGCAGTACTTC
cdr3_aa: CAIKRDRDREGEQYF

clone_size: -
v_call: TRBV5-1
j_call: TRBJ2-5
d_call: TRBD1
cdr3_nt: TGCGCCAGCAGCTCGGGATTTGCGACAGGGGAAGAGACCCAGTACTTC
cdr3_aa: CASSSGFATGEETQYF

clone_size: -
v_call: TRBV5-6
j_call: TRBJ1-2
d_call: TRBD1
cdr3_nt: TGTGCCAGCAGCTTCCCGGGACAGGGTTCGGCGGTCGTTGGCTACACCTTC
cdr3_aa: CASSFPGQGSAVVGYTF

clone_size: once
v_call: TRBV24-1
j_call: TRBJ2-5
d_call: TRBD2
cdr3_nt: TGTGCCACCAGTGCCGGGGGAGGGCGAGAGACCCAGTACTTC
cdr3_aa: CATSAGGGRETQYF

clone_size: few
v_call: TRBV4-1
j_call: TRBJ2-2
d_call: TRBD2
cdr3_nt: TGCGCCAGCACTCTAGCGGGGGGTGGCACCGGGGAGCTGTTTTTT
cdr3_aa: CASTLAGGGTGELFF

clone_size: -
v_call: TRBV4-1
j_call: TRBJ2-7
d_call: TRBD1
cdr3_nt: TGCGCCAGCACCGAGAACCGGGACAGGTCCTACGAGCAGTACTTC
cdr3_aa: CASTENRDRSYEQYF

clone_size: -
v_call: TRBV9
j_call: TRBJ2-3
d_call: -
cdr3_nt: TGTGCCAGCAGCGTAGCTACCGGGGGGCTAGATAGCACGCAGTATTTT
cdr3_aa: CASSVATGGLDSTQYF

clone_size: medium-sized
v_call: TRBV12-3/TRBV12-4
j_call: TRBJ2-7
d_call: -
cdr3_nt: TGTGCCAGCAGCCCAGGGTACGAGCAGTACTTC
cdr3_aa: CASSPGYEQYF

clone_size: many
v_call: TRBV7-9
j_call: TRBJ2-5
d_call: -
cdr3_nt: TGTGCCAGCAGCTTAGAAGGGCGGCTCAGGGGAGCGAAGACCCAGTACTTC
cdr3_aa: CASSLEGRLRGAKTQYF

clone_size: few
v_call: TRBV7-2
j_call: TRBJ2-7
d_call: TRBD1
cdr3_nt: TGTGCCAGCAACCCCGGACAGGAGCCATTCTACGAGCAGTACTTC
cdr3_aa: CASNPGQEPFYEQYF

clone_size: -
v_call: TRBV5-1
j_call: TRBJ2-1
d_call: TRBD2
cdr3_nt: TGCGCCAGCAGCGGGGGGACTAGCGGCAACAATGAGCAGTTCTTC
cdr3_aa: CASSGGTSGNNEQFF

clone_size: few
v_call: TRBV12-3/TRBV12-4
j_call: TRBJ2-2
d_call: -
cdr3_nt: TGTGCCAGCAGTCCCCAAGCGGGCACCGGGGAGCTGTTTTTT
cdr3_aa: CASSPQAGTGELFF

clone_size: -
v_call: TRBV4-3
j_call: TRBJ2-1
d_call: -
cdr3_nt: TGCGCCAGCAGCCAAGATAGAACACCTCCCTACTCCTACAATGAGCAGTTCTTC
cdr3_aa: CASSQDRTPPYSYNEQFF

clone_size: many
v_call: TRBV20-1
j_call: TRBJ2-7
d_call: TRBD2
cdr3_nt: TGCAGTGCTAGAGATCTCCTAGCGGGGGTTAGCTCCTACGAGCAGTACTTC
cdr3_aa: CSARDLLAGVSSYEQYF

clone_size: -
v_call: TRBV29-1
j_call: TRBJ2-7
d_call: -
cdr3_nt: TGCAGCGTTCTCGGTTTGGGGTTATACGAGCAGTACTTC
cdr3_aa: CSVLGLGLYEQYF

clone_size: many
v_call: TRBV7-9
j_call: TRBJ2-7
d_call: -
cdr3_nt: TGTGCCAGCTCCGGTACCCCATCGGATTACGAGCAGTACTTC
cdr3_aa: CASSGTPSDYEQYF

clone_size: few
v_call: TRBV1
j_call: TRBJ2-5
d_call: -
cdr3_nt: TGCACCAGCAGCCAAGGGGTTCGGGAGGACCTACAAGAGACCCAGTACTTC
cdr3_aa: CTSSQGVREDLQETQYF

clone_size: few
v_call: TRBV20-1
j_call: TRBJ1-2
d_call: -
cdr3_nt: TGCAGTGCTAATACGAGGCGGGACTATGGCTACACCTTC
cdr3_aa: CSANTRRDYGYTF

clone_size: -
v_call: TRBV5-5
j_call: TRBJ2-7
d_call: -
cdr3_nt: TGTGCCAGCAGCCCGTTTACCCTCGGGGACGAGCAGTACTTC
cdr3_aa: CASSPFTLGDEQYF

clone_size: few
v_call: TRBV5-4
j_call: TRBJ2-2
d_call: -
cdr3_nt: TGTGCCAGCAGTTTAAAGGACGGTGGCGGGGAGCTGTTTTTT
cdr3_aa: CASSLKDGGGELFF

clone_size: many
v_call: TRBV6-6
j_call: TRBJ2-1
d_call: -
cdr3_nt: TGTGCCAGCAGTTACTCGAATGGGGATGAGCAGTTCTTC
cdr3_aa: CASSYSNGDEQFF

clone_size: few
v_call: TRBV9
j_call: TRBJ2-1
d_call: TRBD2
cdr3_nt: TGTGCCAGCAGCCGCGGGGGGGAAGCGGAGCAGTTCTTC
cdr3_aa: CASSRGGEAEQFF

clone_size: few
v_call: TRBV6-5
j_call: TRBJ2-2
d_call: -
cdr3_nt: TGTGCCAGCAGTTACTCGATGTTTGGGGGGCAGGACACCGGGGAGCTGTTTTTT
cdr3_aa: CASSYSMFGGQDTGELFF

clone_size: -
v_call: TRBV12-3/TRBV12-4
j_call: TRBJ2-1
d_call: -
cdr3_nt: TGTGCCAGCAGTCCTCCCATGAGCGGATACAATGAGCAGTTCTTC
cdr3_aa: CASSPPMSGYNEQFF

clone_size: many
v_call: TRBV20-1
j_call: TRBJ2-7
d_call: TRBD2
cdr3_nt: TGCAGTGCTTCTTTCGGGGGGAGGTGGGGCGACGAGCAGTACTTC
cdr3_aa: CSASFGGRWGDEQYF

clone_size: many
v_call: TRBV5-1
j_call: TRBJ2-1
d_call: -
cdr3_nt: TGCGCCAGCAGCCCGTCCGGCACAGGGAGGAATGAGCAGTTCTTC
cdr3_aa: CASSPSGTGRNEQFF

clone_size: -
v_call: TRBV7-9
j_call: TRBJ2-5
d_call: TRBD1
cdr3_nt: TGTGCCAGCAGCGACGGGACAGGGAGGGAGACCCAGTACTTC
cdr3_aa: CASSDGTGRETQYF

clone_size: many
v_call: TRBV27
j_call: TRBJ2-5
d_call: TRBD2
cdr3_nt: TGTGCCAGCGGACGGACTAGCGGGAGTCTGTTTGTAGAGACCCAGTACTTC
cdr3_aa: CASGRTSGSLFVETQYF

clone_size: -
v_call: TRBV4-3
j_call: TRBJ2-7
d_call: TRBD2
cdr3_nt: TGCGCCAGCAGCCAAGGCGGGACTAGCGGGAGCTACGAGCAGTACTTC
cdr3_aa: CASSQGGTSGSYEQYF

clone_size: -
v_call: TRBV29-1
j_call: TRBJ2-3
d_call: -
cdr3_nt: TGCAGCGCAAGAGGGTGGGTCGGTGATACGCAGTATTTT
cdr3_aa: CSARGWVGDTQYF

clone_size: -
v_call: TRBV5-6
j_call: TRBJ1-1
d_call: TRBD1
cdr3_nt: TGTGCCAGCAGCCCGGGACAGGGGCGGGACACTGAAGCTTTCTTT
cdr3_aa: CASSPGQGRDTEAFF

clone_size: -
v_call: TRBV10-3
j_call: TRBJ1-1
d_call: -
cdr3_nt: TGTGCCATCAGTGAACCGGGGGAAGGAGCTTTCTTT
cdr3_aa: CAISEPGEGAFF

clone_size: many
v_call: TRBV4-3
j_call: TRBJ2-7
d_call: -
cdr3_nt: TGCGCCAGCAGCCAAGATGTGGGGGTATACGAGCAGTACTTC
cdr3_aa: CASSQDVGVYEQYF

clone_size: few
v_call: TRBV29-1
j_call: TRBJ1-2
d_call: -
cdr3_nt: TGCAGCGTTGAAACAGGGTTGGACTATGGCTACACCTTC
cdr3_aa: CSVETGLDYGYTF

clone_size: few
v_call: TRBV9
j_call: TRBJ2-1
d_call: TRBD2
cdr3_nt: TGTGCCAGCAGCGCTGTGGGGAGCGGGGTTTACAATGAGCAGTTCTTC
cdr3_aa: CASSAVGSGVYNEQFF

clone_size: -
v_call: TRBV18
j_call: TRBJ2-3
d_call: -
cdr3_nt: TGTGCCAGCTCACCCCCTGGGACTAGCACAGATACGCAGTATTTT
cdr3_aa: CASSPPGTSTDTQYF

clone_size: few
v_call: TRBV27
j_call: TRBJ1-1
d_call: -
cdr3_nt: TGTGCCAGCTCGAGACTTCCCCCGGCTCCCTACACTGAAGCTTTCTTT
cdr3_aa: CASSRLPPAPYTEAFF

clone_size: many
v_call: TRBV12-3/TRBV12-4
j_call: TRBJ2-1
d_call: -
cdr3_nt: TGTGCCAGCAGTTTTTCTCCGGGGCTGGGGAATGAGCAGTTCTTC
cdr3_aa: CASSFSPGLGNEQFF

clone_size: few
v_call: TRBV30
j_call: TRBJ1-6
d_call: -
cdr3_nt: TGTGCCTGGAGTGCCTCGGAGACTTCACCCCTCCACTTT
cdr3_aa: CAWSASETSPLHF

clone_size: few
v_call: TRBV28
j_call: TRBJ1-6
d_call: -
cdr3_nt: TGTGCCAGCAGTTTTGATAGTGGCGGGGCCGTAATGAATTCACCCCTCCACTTT
cdr3_aa: CASSFDSGGAVMNSPLHF

clone_size: many
v_call: TRBV11-2
j_call: TRBJ2-5
d_call: -
cdr3_nt: TGTGCCAGCAGCTTAGAAAGTGCAATGAGGTGGGGGGCCCAAGAGACCCAGTACTTC
cdr3_aa: CASSLESAMRWGAQETQYF

clone_size: -
v_call: TRBV11-2
j_call: TRBJ2-6
d_call: -
cdr3_nt: TGTGCCAGCAGCTCCTACCGGGGGGCAAGGGACTCTGGGGCCAACGTCCTGACTTTC
cdr3_aa: CASSSYRGARDSGANVLTF

clone_size: -
v_call: TRBV12-3/TRBV12-4
j_call: TRBJ1-2
d_call: TRBD1
cdr3_nt: TGTGCCAGCAGCTACTCTGGGACAGCCTATGGCTACACCTTC
cdr3_aa: CASSYSGTAYGYTF

clone_size: many
v_call: TRBV7-6
j_call: TRBJ2-1
d_call: TRBD2
cdr3_nt: TGTGCCAGCAGCTTAGGTACTAGCGGGAGGCCGAACAATGAGCAGTTCTTC
cdr3_aa: CASSLGTSGRPNNEQFF

clone_size: -
v_call: TRBV19
j_call: TRBJ2-1
d_call: -
cdr3_nt: TGTGCCAGTAGTATTAAGCTCTACAATGAGCAGTTCTTC
cdr3_aa: CASSIKLYNEQFF

clone_size: -
v_call: TRBV20-1
j_call: TRBJ1-1
d_call: TRBD1
cdr3_nt: TGCAGTGCCCTGGCCGGGACAGGGGAGGCTGAAGCTTTCTTT
cdr3_aa: CSALAGTGEAEAFF

clone_size: few
v_call: TRBV29-1
j_call: TRBJ1-4
d_call: -
cdr3_nt: TGCAGCGTTACAGAGTATGAAAAACTGTTTTTT
cdr3_aa: CSVTEYEKLFF

clone_size: few
v_call: TRBV12-3/TRBV12-4
j_call: TRBJ2-3
d_call: TRBD2
cdr3_nt: TGTGCCAGCAAGCTTCGGGAGGGAAGCACAGATACGCAGTATTTT
cdr3_aa: CASKLREGSTDTQYF

clone_size: few
v_call: TRBV6-5
j_call: TRBJ2-6
d_call: -
cdr3_nt: TGTGCCATCAGTTACGGGGAGACTGGGGCCAACGTCCTGACTTTC
cdr3_aa: CAISYGETGANVLTF

clone_size: -
v_call: TRBV5-5
j_call: TRBJ2-1
d_call: -
cdr3_nt: TGTGCCAGCAGCTTGGGCCCGGATTACAATGAGCAGTTCTTC
cdr3_aa: CASSLGPDYNEQFF

clone_size: few
v_call: TRBV27
j_call: TRBJ2-7
d_call: -
cdr3_nt: TGTGCCAGCACCCTTACCTGGGGTGCCTACGAGCAGTACTTC
cdr3_aa: CASTLTWGAYEQYF

clone_size: few
v_call: TRBV11-2
j_call: TRBJ2-1
d_call: -
cdr3_nt: TGTGCCAGCAGCTTAGGTAAAAGCTCCTACAATGAGCAGTTCTTC
cdr3_aa: CASSLGKSSYNEQFF

clone_size: -
v_call: TRBV29-1
j_call: TRBJ1-2
d_call: -
cdr3_nt: TGCAGCGTAGACGGGACCAGAGAGTTTAACTATGGCTACACCTTC
cdr3_aa: CSVDGTREFNYGYTF

clone_size: few
v_call: TRBV7-2
j_call: TRBJ2-3
d_call: TRBD2
cdr3_nt: TGTGCCAGCAGCTTTGGACTAGCGGGGGGCCCGACAGATACGCAGTATTTT
cdr3_aa: CASSFGLAGGPTDTQYF

clone_size: few
v_call: TRBV5-1
j_call: TRBJ2-1
d_call: -
cdr3_nt: TGCGCCAGCAGCTTGGAAGGGGGGCCGGGCTACAATGAGCAGTTCTTC
cdr3_aa: CASSLEGGPGYNEQFF

clone_size: many
v_call: TRBV27
j_call: TRBJ2-1
d_call: TRBD2
cdr3_nt: TGTGCCAGCACCCCCGGGACTAGCGGGACCAATGAGCAGTTCTTC
cdr3_aa: CASTPGTSGTNEQFF

clone_size: few
v_call: TRBV7-9
j_call: TRBJ2-1
d_call: TRBD2
cdr3_nt: TGTGCCAGCAGCCCCCCCTTAGCGGGGGGGCTAAGTGAGCAGTTCTTC
cdr3_aa: CASSPPLAGGLSEQFF